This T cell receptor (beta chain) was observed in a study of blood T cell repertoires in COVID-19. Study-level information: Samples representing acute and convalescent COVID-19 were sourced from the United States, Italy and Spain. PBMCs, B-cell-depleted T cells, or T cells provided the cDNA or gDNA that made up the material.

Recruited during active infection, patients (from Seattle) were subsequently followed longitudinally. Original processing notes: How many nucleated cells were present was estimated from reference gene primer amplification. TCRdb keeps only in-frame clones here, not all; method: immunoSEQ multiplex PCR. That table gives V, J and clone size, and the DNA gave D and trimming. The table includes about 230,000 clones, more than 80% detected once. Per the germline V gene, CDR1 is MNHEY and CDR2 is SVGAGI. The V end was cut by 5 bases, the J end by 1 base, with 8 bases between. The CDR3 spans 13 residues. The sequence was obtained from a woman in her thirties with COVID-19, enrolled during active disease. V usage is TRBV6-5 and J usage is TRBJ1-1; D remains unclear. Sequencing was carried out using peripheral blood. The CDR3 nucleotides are TGTGCCAGCAGTACCAACGGGAACACTGAAGCTTTCTTT. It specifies CASSTNGNTEAFF.